This T cell receptor (beta chain) is drawn from a study of blood T cell repertoires in COVID-19. This CDR3 comprises 16 residues. Trimming cost V 6 bases and J 4 bases, with 21 bases left between them. Germline values: CDR1 ENHRY, CDR2 SYGVKD. Produced via immunoSEQ multiplex PCR; TCRdb's table is partial and in-frame only. The sample contains 390,000 or so clones, around 83% of which appear only once. V is TRBV10-3 and J is TRBJ1-2; D might be TRBD1 (5 bases). The TCR sequence derives from a woman between 50 and 59 years old who had recovered from COVID-19. Sequencing was performed on PBMCs or T cells enriched from blood (not recorded which). As DNA, the CDR3 is TGTGCCATCAGCCGACCCCCCGCAGGGATGGGCTATGGCTACACCTTC. This gives the protein CAISRPPAGMGYGYTF.